The 20 T cell receptor beta chains in this list originate from one sample, sequenced in a study of cytomegalovirus exposure and HLA in healthy donors. The PCR used 60 Vbeta and 13 Jbeta primers. Assay: immunoSEQ multiplex PCR; the TCRdb copy retains only in-frame clones and omits some. Here the sample spans fewer than 90,000 clones, around four fifths being singletons. The sequencing sample was made of PBMCs. The receptors were gathered from a male donor in good health and CMV-seronegative.

This chain links TRBV11-3 with TRBJ2-7, with D perhaps TRBD2 (5 bases). V lost 5 bases and J 4 bases, leaving 12 bases between the germline ends. Germline lookup yields CDR1 SGHNT and CDR2 YENEEA. The CDR3 covers 13 residues. The chain's CDR3 is CASSRGSLYEQYF. As DNA, the CDR3 is TGTGCCAGCAGCCGGGGATCCCTGTACGAGCAGTACTTC.

V and J are TRBV19 and TRBJ2-5; TRBD2 matches at 7 bases. The CDR3 spans 16 residues. CDR1 is LNHDA and CDR2 is SQIVND in the germline V gene (reference sequence). J gave up 3 bases and V 4 bases, and 11 bases lay outside the gene matches. CDR3 protein: CASSTTPGLWKETQYF. The CDR3 DNA reads TGTGCCAGTAGTACCACTCCGGGACTATGGAAAGAGACCCAGTACTTC.

CDR3 DNA sequence: TGTGCCAGCAGCGTAGGGACAGGAGTGTCTGAGCAGTTCTTC. Amino acids: CASSVGTGVSEQFF. The rearrangement links TRBV9 to TRBJ2-1; TRBD1 matches at 7 bases. The CDR3 length is 14 residues. The germline gives CDR1 SGDLS, CDR2 YYNGEE. V gave up 0 bases and J gave up 9 bases; unmatched junction bases: 6.

The chain links TRBV29-1 to TRBJ1-2; D gene unclear. The germline V gene encodes CDR1 SQVTM and CDR2 ANQGSEA. This CDR3 is 12 amino acids long. Trimming removed 3 bases from V and 4 bases from J, with 9 bases in between. DNA of the CDR3: TGCAGCGTTGATGAGGGTCTCTATGGCTACACCTTC. Amino acid sequence: CSVDEGLYGYTF.

Notes on this clone: At one end the junction does not follow the germline gene, possibly because of a read error. The V gene is TRBV5-1, the J gene TRBJ2-6, with 8 bases identical to TRBD1. The CDR3 is made up of 20 amino acids. The V gene's germline CDR1 is SGHRS and CDR2 YFSETQ. The CDR3 reads CASSSLRHRDPSQGANGLTF. The CDR3 DNA is TGCGCCAGCAGCTCGCTCCGACACCGGGACCCTAGCCAGGGGGCCAACGGCCTGACTTTC.

V and J are TRBV2 and TRBJ1-5, with TRBD1 matching over 12 bases. This CDR3 has 17 residues. The germline V gene has CDR1 SNHLY and CDR2 FYNNEI. The junction had 9 bases not matched to a gene; V was cut back by 7 bases and J by 2 bases. The CDR3 DNA is TGTGCCAGCAAATCGGGACAGGGGGCGAGGGGCAATCAGCCCCAGCATTTT. It encodes CASKSGQGARGNQPQHF.

This sequence joins TRBV28 and TRBJ1-5, with D maybe TRBD1 (6 bases). With 3 bases removed from V and 4 bases from J, the gap between germline ends came to 16 bases. The CDR3 covers 16 residues. In germline, CDR1 is MDHEN, CDR2 SYDVKM. The CDR3 region has the DNA TGTGCCAGCAGTTTTATGGGGGCAGGTTTAAATCAGCCCCAGCATTTT. Translated, it gives CASSFMGAGLNQPQHF.

The rearrangement joins TRBV7-9 to TRBJ1-3; TRBD1 might be the D (5 bases). Trimming removed 7 bases at V and 1 base at J, with 11 bases between. The germline V gene encodes CDR1 SEHNR and CDR2 FQNEAQ (reference sequence). The CDR3 extends over 14 amino acids. The CDR3 here is CASTASGSGNTIYF. CDR3 DNA sequence: TGTGCCAGCACCGCCTCAGGGTCTGGAAACACCATATATTTT.

This sequence joins TRBV5-5 and TRBJ1-4, with unresolved D. This CDR3 has 15 amino acids. Looked up from germline, CDR1 is SGHKS and CDR2 is YYEKEE (reference sequence). Trimming removed 3 bases from V and 3 bases from J, with 12 bases in between. CDR3 loop: CASSSVSGANEKLFF. The CDR3, as DNA: TGTGCCAGCAGCTCCGTGAGTGGAGCTAATGAAAAACTGTTTTTT.

Only one count was recorded for this clone. The chain combines TRBV5-6 with TRBJ2-5; the D is unclear. Trimming removed 4 bases at V and 5 bases at J, with 9 bases between. CDR3 length equals 12 residues. Germline V CDR1 and CDR2: SGHDT, YYEEEE. DNA for the CDR3: TGTGCCAGCAGCCGTTATCAGGAGACCCAGTACTTC. It yields the protein CASSRYQETQYF.

The chain employs TRBV4-1 and TRBJ1-6; D is ambiguous. This CDR3 region has 13 residues. The V and J ends lost 1 base and 9 bases respectively, with 7 bases between them. Germline CDR1 reads MGHRA; CDR2 reads YSYEKL. The CDR3 DNA reads as TGCGCCAGCAGCCAAGCAGGCACTTCACCCCTCCACTTT. Protein product: CASSQAGTSPLHF.

This clone was seen a single time. V usage is TRBV11-2 and J usage is TRBJ1-2; 7 bases line up with TRBD1. The CDR3 has 14 residues. CDR1 SGHAT and CDR2 FQNNGV come from the germline V gene. The trim removed 5 bases at V and 4 bases at J, leaving 7 bases unmatched. The CDR3 is CASSVRDSRYGYTF. Written as DNA, the CDR3 is TGTGCCAGCAGCGTACGGGACAGCCGCTATGGCTACACCTTC.

The rearrangement joins TRBV27 to TRBJ1-5; 7 nucleotides match TRBD1. The CDR3 extends over 15 amino acids. V lost 1 base, J lost 7 bases, and 7 bases stayed unmatched. CDR1 is MNHEY, CDR2 SMNVEV, per germline (reference sequence). The CDR3 DNA is TGTGCCAGCAGTTTATTAATAGGAGGGGGCCAGCCCCAGCATTTT. It is translated as CASSLLIGGGQPQHF.

The gene calls are TRBV11-2 and TRBJ2-7; D ambiguous. Germline CDR1 SGHAT, CDR2 FQNNGV. V gave up 5 bases and J gave up 0 bases, with 20 bases separating them. The CDR3 has 17 residues. The CDR3 loop reads CASSRLSGRWSSYEQYF. CDR3 DNA: TGTGCCAGCAGCCGTCTATCCGGCCGGTGGAGCTCCTACGAGCAGTACTTC.

The V and J genes are TRBV28 and TRBJ2-1; TRBD2 matches 8 bases. Germline values: CDR1 MDHEN, CDR2 SYDVKM. Germline trimming cut 6 bases from V and 0 bases from J; bases unmatched to any gene: 4. The CDR3 is made up of 15 amino acids. CDR3 residues: CASRTSDSSYNEQFF. In DNA, the CDR3 is TGTGCCAGCAGGACTAGCGATAGCTCCTACAATGAGCAGTTCTTC. Supplemented by reference TRBV28 and TRBJ2-1, the full variable domain reads DVKVTQSSRYLVKRTGEKVFLECVQDMDHENMFWYRQDPGLGLRLIYFSYDVKMKEKGDIPEGYSVSREKKERFSLILESASTNQTSMYLCASRTSDSSYNEQFFGPGTRLTVL.

This clone was counted between two and nine times. For the CDR3, the DNA is TGTGCCAGCTCACCAGGGCCTGGTGAAGCTTTCTTT. This encodes CASSPGPGEAFF. This chain links TRBV18 with TRBJ1-1; D uncertain. The CDR3 is 12 amino acids. Trimming took off 2 bases at V and 7 bases at J, with 8 bases between the two ends. Germline loops: CDR1 KGHSH, CDR2 LQKENI. Looking up the rest from reference TRBV18 and TRBJ1-1 gives the full variable domain: NAGVMQNPRHLVRRRGQEARLRCSPMKGHSHVYWYRQLPEEGLKFMVYLQKENIIDESGMPKERFSAEFPKEGPSILRIQQVVRGDSAAYFCASSPGPGEAFFGQGTRLTVV.

This sequence joins TRBV28 and TRBJ2-1; 7 nucleotides line up with TRBD1. With V trimmed by 8 bases and J by 3 bases, 10 bases remained unmatched. Germline loops: CDR1 MDHEN, CDR2 SYDVKM. The CDR3 covers 15 residues. The CDR3 sequence: CASHAYRDSYNEQFF. The CDR3 DNA sequence: TGTGCCAGCCATGCTTACCGGGACAGCTACAATGAGCAGTTCTTC.

The V call is TRBV6-5, the J call TRBJ1-1; D possibly corresponds to TRBD1 (5 bases). The CDR3 length is 14 residues. V lost 5 bases, J lost 0 bases, and 10 bases lay in between. In germline, CDR1 is MNHEY, CDR2 SVGAGI. This chain's CDR3 is CASSHRRLNTEAFF. The CDR3 DNA sequence: TGTGCCAGCAGTCACAGGAGACTGAACACTGAAGCTTTCTTT.

The sample holds a few counts of this clone. The chain carries TRBV6-5 and TRBJ2-3; a weak D match, TRBD2 (7 bases). V was cut by 7 bases and J by 1 base, with 12 bases left in between. This CDR3 spans 14 amino acids. CDR1 MNHEY and CDR2 SVGAGI come from the germline V gene. CDR3 amino acids: CASTKGGRTDTQYF. The CDR3 DNA reads TGTGCCAGCACCAAGGGGGGGCGCACAGATACGCAGTATTTT.

This clone was counted a few times. The rearrangement uses TRBV6-1 and TRBJ1-2, with D maybe TRBD1 (6 bases). V lost 4 bases and J lost 5, with 11 bases in between. CDR3 length: 13 amino acids. From germline, CDR1 is MNHNS and CDR2 SASEGT. This CDR3 is CASSAGQSYGYTF. As DNA, the CDR3 is TGTGCCAGCAGTGCCGGACAGTCATATGGCTACACCTTC.